This paragraph reports one T cell receptor (beta chain). This entry comes from a study of blood T cell repertoires in COVID-19. As for the study in general: The United States, Italy and Spain supplied acute and convalescent COVID-19 samples.

Germline V CDR1 and CDR2: MNHEY, SVGAGI. This CDR3 is built from 14 residues. Trimming left V 6 bases short and J 4 bases short, with 15 bases between. Here immunoSEQ multiplex PCR was the method, and the copy in TCRdb shows in-frame clones only, minus some. The sample lists 200,000 or so clones; 75% to 90% were seen once. The sequenced sample consisted of peripheral blood. The chain links TRBV6-5 to TRBJ1-1; unclear D gene. The receptor's source is an older man with active or convalescent COVID-19. The CDR3 coding sequence is TGTGCCAGCAGCCGGCGCACGTCGGGCACTGAAGCTTTCTTT. Amino acids: CASSRRTSGTEAFF.